The 20 T cell receptor beta chains below were found in one sample sequenced in a study of blood T cell repertoires in COVID-19 (dated by TCRdb to 2020 to 2021). Receptor amplification or capture employed the immunoSEQ multiplex PCR assay. TCRdb took this table from immuneACCESS and kept in-frame rearrangements with V and J called. Such tables lack part of the clones; where checked against another copy, unresolved V genes explain under half of the gap, and the rest is unexplained. The sample data list about 370,000 clones, and more than 85% of these were observed just once. Clones ranked in the top ten supply 0.8% to 0.9% of the sample. Source material: PBMCs or T cells enriched from blood (not recorded which). These TCRs come from a woman aged 40 to 50 who had been exposed to COVID-19.

V is TRBV12-5 and J is TRBJ2-3; 7 positions agree with TRBD2. CDR3 length equals 14 residues. Germline V CDR1 and CDR2: LGHNT, FRNRAP. V was pared by 7 bases and J by 0 bases, with 4 bases of the junction left unmatched. The CDR3 protein is CASDGGVSTDTQYF. As DNA, the CDR3 is TGTGCTAGTGATGGGGGGGTGAGCACAGATACGCAGTATTTT.

The V call is TRBV2, the J call TRBJ2-2; TRBD1 matches at 8 bases. CDR3 length: 14 amino acids. V gave up 8 bases and J gave up 2 bases; unmatched junction bases: 4. In germline, CDR1 is SNHLY, CDR2 FYNNEI. This CDR3 is CASRTGTNTGELFF. Written as DNA, the CDR3 is TGTGCCAGCCGGACAGGGACTAACACCGGGGAGCTGTTTTTT.

This clone was recorded only once. V usage is TRBV20-1 and J usage is TRBJ2-3; no clear D. The V gene lost 3 bases and the J gene lost 3 bases, with 10 bases spanning the gap. CDR1 and CDR2 from the germline V gene are DFQATT and SNEGSKA (reference sequence). The CDR3 has 13 residues. CDR3 in amino acids: CSASPLGTDTQYF. The CDR3 DNA is TGCAGTGCTAGTCCCCTCGGGACAGATACGCAGTATTTT.

This chain joins TRBV7-9 and TRBJ1-2; possibly TRBD1 for D (5 bases). Germline CDR1 SEHNR, CDR2 FQNEAQ (reference sequence). The CDR3 has 16 residues. V gave up 4 bases and J gave up 4 bases, with 19 bases separating them. The CDR3: CASSYARGGLGYGYTF. CDR3 in DNA: TGTGCCAGCAGCTACGCCCGTGGGGGGTTGGGCTATGGCTACACCTTC.

V is TRBV19 and J is TRBJ2-5; D might be TRBD1 (6 bases). V lost 9 bases and J 4 bases, leaving 24 bases between the germline ends. The germline V gene encodes CDR1 LNHDA and CDR2 SQIVND (reference sequence). The CDR3 sequence is 16 residues long. The CDR3 reads CASERFVFQGRETQYF. In DNA form, the CDR3 reads TGTGCCAGCGAGAGGTTCGTCTTTCAGGGGCGAGAGACCCAGTACTTC.

V gene TRBV18 combines with J gene TRBJ2-5; perhaps TRBD1 as D (5 bases). The CDR3 sequence is 15 residues long. Germline assignment: CDR1 KGHSH and CDR2 LQKENI. V was shortened by 4 bases and J by 2 bases, with 14 bases between the two germline ends. CDR3 DNA: TGTGCCAGCTCACGGGCACAGGTGGCGCAAGAGACCCAGTACTTC. Translating it yields CASSRAQVAQETQYF.

The rearrangement joins TRBV7-8 to TRBJ2-3; D is ambiguous. Trimming shortened V by 5 bases and J by 10 bases, and 10 bases separated the two germline ends. Germline V CDR1 and CDR2: SGHVS, FQNEAQ. The CDR3 is 11 residues long. The CDR3 loop is CASSLREAQYF. The CDR3 DNA follows: TGTGCCAGCAGCCTCCGCGAGGCGCAGTATTTT.

This sequence joins TRBV6-5 and TRBJ2-3; 7 nucleotides line up with TRBD2. Germline assignment: CDR1 MNHEY and CDR2 SVGAGI. This CDR3 has 16 residues. J was trimmed by 2 bases and V by 4 bases; bases with no gene match: 9. The CDR3 protein is CASSWGLPQNTDTQYF. The CDR3 region has the DNA TGTGCCAGCAGTTGGGGACTACCCCAAAACACAGATACGCAGTATTTT.

The chain uses TRBV7-3 and TRBJ2-5; D is unclear. Trimming cost V 5 bases and J 5 bases, with 12 bases left between them. Germline V gene lookup returns CDR1 SGHTA and CDR2 FQGTGA. This CDR3 is built from 13 residues. The CDR3 region is CASSPRSGETQYF. CDR3 nucleotides: TGTGCCAGCAGCCCTAGGTCCGGGGAGACCCAGTACTTC.

This chain joins TRBV5-4 and TRBJ2-7; TRBD1 matches at 8 bases. This CDR3 has 14 amino acids. The ends lost 3 bases at V and 3 bases at J; junction bases unmatched: 5. Per the germline V gene, CDR1 is SGHNT and CDR2 is YYREEE (reference sequence). CDR3 sequence reads: CASSSTGAGYEQYF. The CDR3 nucleotides are TGTGCCAGCAGCTCGACAGGGGCGGGCTACGAGCAGTACTTC.

The chain combines TRBV9 with TRBJ2-2; the D gene is possibly TRBD1 (6 bases). This CDR3 has 16 amino acids. Trimming took off 0 bases at V and 0 bases at J, with 9 bases between the two ends. The germline CDR1 and CDR2 sequences are SGDLS and YYNGEE. In nucleotides, the CDR3 is TGTGCCAGCAGCGTAGACGGGACAACGAACACCGGGGAGCTGTTTTTT. It codes for CASSVDGTTNTGELFF.

The chain joins TRBV11-2 to TRBJ1-6, with 7 bases that match TRBD1. The CDR3 totals 13 residues. V trimming: 9 bases; J trimming: 6 bases; junction bases outside the gene matches: 5. Germline CDR1 reads SGHAT; CDR2 reads FQNNGV. CDR3 DNA: TGTGCCAGTAGGGGGCACAGTAATTCACCCCTCCACTTT. It is translated as CASRGHSNSPLHF. Together with reference TRBV11-2 and TRBJ1-6, the CDR3 gives the full variable domain: EAGVAQSPRYKIIEKRQSVAFWCNPISGHATLYWYQQILGQGPKLLIQFQNNGVVDDSQLPKDRFSAERLKGVDSTLKIQPAKLEDSAVYLCASRGHSNSPLHFGNGTRLTVT.

This clone was seen once. This rearrangement joins TRBV29-1 to TRBJ2-1; a weak D match, TRBD1 (5 bases). CDR1 and CDR2 from the germline V gene are SQVTM and ANQGSEA. The CDR3 contains 15 residues. Trimming cost V 1 base and J 0 bases, with 10 bases left between them. CDR3 DNA: TGCAGCGTTGAAGGACAGCCAAGCTCCTACAATGAGCAGTTCTTC. Encoded protein: CSVEGQPSSYNEQFF.

The V and J genes are TRBV3-1 (or the pseudogene TRBV3-2) and TRBJ1-2; D gene uncertain. V was cut by 0 bases and J by 1 base, with 6 bases left in between. CDR1 is LGHDT and CDR2 is YNNKEL in the germline V gene (reference sequence). This CDR3 is 14 amino acids long. The CDR3 loop reads CASSQDPGNYGYTF. In DNA, the CDR3 is TGTGCCAGCAGCCAAGATCCGGGTAACTATGGCTACACCTTC.

The V and J genes are TRBV6-6 and TRBJ1-6; 9 bases fit TRBD1. The CDR3 runs to 16 residues. Germline lookup yields CDR1 MNHNY and CDR2 SVGAGI (reference sequence). Trimming at V came to 5 bases and at J to 11 bases, leaving 13 bases not matched to a gene. This CDR3 is CASSTRDRDLATPLHF. In nucleotides, the CDR3 is TGTGCCAGCAGTACCCGGGACAGGGATCTTGCTACACCCCTCCACTTT.

J is TRBJ2-7 and V is TRBV3-1 (or the pseudogene TRBV3-2); TRBD2 matches at 10 bases. The germline CDR1 and CDR2 sequences are LGHDT and YNNKEL (reference sequence). CDR3 length equals 17 residues. With 0 bases clipped from V and 2 bases from J, the junction kept 7 bases outside the gene matches. The CDR3, as DNA: TGTGCCAGCAGCCAAGATCCGAGCGGGAGGGCCGCCTACGAGCAGTACTTC. Translating it yields CASSQDPSGRAAYEQYF.

The V and J genes are TRBV13 and TRBJ2-6; D is perhaps TRBD2 (7 bases). Germline CDR1 reads PRHDT; CDR2 reads FYEKMQ (reference sequence). V lost 10 bases, J lost 1 base, and 23 bases lay in between. The CDR3 spans 18 residues. The CDR3 loop is CATLGGGLRLSGANVLTF. The CDR3 DNA follows: TGTGCCACCTTGGGAGGGGGTCTACGTCTGTCTGGGGCCAACGTCCTGACTTTC.

The chain carries TRBV5-1 and TRBJ2-7, with D perhaps assigned TRBD1 or TRBD2 (6 bases each). The germline V and J ends were trimmed by 4 bases and 2 bases, with 13 bases remaining between them. This CDR3 has 14 residues. Per the germline V gene, CDR1 is SGHRS and CDR2 is YFSETQ. The CDR3 loop reads CASSVEGVTYEQYF. As DNA, the CDR3 is TGCGCCAGCAGCGTGGAGGGGGTAACCTACGAGCAGTACTTC.

The chain couples TRBV5-6 to TRBJ2-3; D gene ambiguous. Germline V gene lookup returns CDR1 SGHDT and CDR2 YYEEEE. The V and J ends lost 4 bases and 4 bases respectively, with 10 bases between them. This CDR3 has 13 residues. The CDR3 here is CASSGEVSDTQYF. The CDR3 region has the DNA TGTGCCAGCAGCGGCGAGGTCTCAGATACGCAGTATTTT.

The count of this clone is one. The chain combines TRBV19 with TRBJ1-5; D uncertain. CDR3 length: 12 residues. Trimming left V 3 bases short and J 5 bases short, with 5 bases between. Germline assignment: CDR1 LNHDA and CDR2 SQIVND (reference sequence). The CDR3 loop reads CASSIRDQPQHF. The CDR3 bases are TGTGCCAGTAGTATCCGGGATCAGCCCCAGCATTTT. The entire variable domain, with the rest obtained from reference TRBV19 and TRBJ1-5, is as follows: DGGITQSPKYLFRKEGQNVTLSCEQNLNHDAMYWYRQDPGQGLRLIYYSQIVNDFQKGDIAEGYSVSREKKESFPLTVTSAQKNPTAFYLCASSIRDQPQHFGDGTRLSIL.